This T cell receptor beta chain was documented in a study of cytomegalovirus exposure and HLA in healthy donors. Study overall: Drawn from HLA-typed donors, 83 million or so unique TCRs were held in an early data release.

The PCR ran on 60 Vbeta and 13 Jbeta primers. TCRdb's copy holds only in-frame clones and misses some; the assay was immunoSEQ multiplex PCR. The sample contains tens of thousands of clones, 55% to 70% of which appear only once. General study findings and limits: The study had only CMV serostatus as immune exposure information. It was taken for granted in presence/absence analyses that sequencing depth across donors was roughly uniform. One cluster of highly shared sequence variants probably arose as a sequencing artifact.

This clone came up a few times. The antigen is undetermined. This clonotype was sampled from a woman in her forties or fifties in good health and CMV-seropositive. Sequencing input: PBMCs.

The CDR3 coding sequence is TGTGCCACCAGCACCCCACCGACAGGGAGGAACACTGAAGCTTTCTTT. It is translated as CATSTPPTGRNTEAFF. This rearrangement joins TRBV15 to TRBJ1-1, with TRBD1 identical over 7 bases. Per the germline V gene, CDR1 is LNHNV and CDR2 is YYDKDF (reference sequence). With V trimmed by 4 bases and J by 1 base, 9 bases remained unmatched. This CDR3 has 16 residues.